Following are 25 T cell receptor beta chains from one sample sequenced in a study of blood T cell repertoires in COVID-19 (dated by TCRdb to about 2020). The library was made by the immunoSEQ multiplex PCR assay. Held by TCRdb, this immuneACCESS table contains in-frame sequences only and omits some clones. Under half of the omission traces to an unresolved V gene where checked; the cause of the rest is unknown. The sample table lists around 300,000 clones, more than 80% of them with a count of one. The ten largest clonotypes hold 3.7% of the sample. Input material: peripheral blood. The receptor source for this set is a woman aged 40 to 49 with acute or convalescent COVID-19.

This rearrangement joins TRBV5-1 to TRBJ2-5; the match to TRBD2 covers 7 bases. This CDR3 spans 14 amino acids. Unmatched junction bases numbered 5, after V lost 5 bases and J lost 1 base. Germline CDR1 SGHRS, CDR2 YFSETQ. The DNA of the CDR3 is TGCGCCAGCAGATGGGGCGGGAGCCAAGAGACCCAGTACTTC. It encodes CASRWGGSQETQYF.

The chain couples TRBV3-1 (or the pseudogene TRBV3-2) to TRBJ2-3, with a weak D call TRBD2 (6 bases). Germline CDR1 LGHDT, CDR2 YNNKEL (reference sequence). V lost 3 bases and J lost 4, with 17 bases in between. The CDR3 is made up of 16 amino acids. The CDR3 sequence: CASSHSGGTLPDTQYF. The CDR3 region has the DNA TGTGCCAGCAGCCATTCAGGCGGGACTCTCCCAGATACGCAGTATTTT.

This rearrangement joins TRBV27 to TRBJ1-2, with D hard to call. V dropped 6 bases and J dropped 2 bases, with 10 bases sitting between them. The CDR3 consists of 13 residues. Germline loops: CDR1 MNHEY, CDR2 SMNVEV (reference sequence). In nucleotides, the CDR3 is TGTGCCAGCAGGCATCGGGGAAACTATGGCTACACCTTC. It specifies CASRHRGNYGYTF.

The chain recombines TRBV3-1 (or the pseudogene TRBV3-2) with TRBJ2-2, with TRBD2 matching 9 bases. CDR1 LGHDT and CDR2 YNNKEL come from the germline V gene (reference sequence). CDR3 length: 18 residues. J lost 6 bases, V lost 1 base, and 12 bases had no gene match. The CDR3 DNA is TGTGCCAGCAGCCAAGTGGGAATAGCGGGGGCGCTGGCCGGGGAGCTGTTTTTT. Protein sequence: CASSQVGIAGALAGELFF.

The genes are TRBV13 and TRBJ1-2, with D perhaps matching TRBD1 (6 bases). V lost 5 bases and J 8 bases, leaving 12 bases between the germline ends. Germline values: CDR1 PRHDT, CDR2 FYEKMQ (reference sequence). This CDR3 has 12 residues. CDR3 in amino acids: CASSLGTSGYTF. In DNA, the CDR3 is TGTGCCAGCAGCCTGGGGACATCCGGCTACACCTTC.

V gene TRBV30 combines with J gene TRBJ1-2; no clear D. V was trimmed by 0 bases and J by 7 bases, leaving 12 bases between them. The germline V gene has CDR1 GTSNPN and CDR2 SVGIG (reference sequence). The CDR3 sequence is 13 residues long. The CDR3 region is CAWSVSRALGYTF. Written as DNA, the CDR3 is TGTGCCTGGAGTGTTAGCAGAGCTCTTGGCTACACCTTC.

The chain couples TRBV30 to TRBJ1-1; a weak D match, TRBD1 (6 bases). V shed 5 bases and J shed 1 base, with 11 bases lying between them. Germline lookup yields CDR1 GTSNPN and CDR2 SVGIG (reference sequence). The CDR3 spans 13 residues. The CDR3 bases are TGTGCCTGGGGGAGGGGGTCGAACACTGAAGCTTTCTTT. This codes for CAWGRGSNTEAFF.

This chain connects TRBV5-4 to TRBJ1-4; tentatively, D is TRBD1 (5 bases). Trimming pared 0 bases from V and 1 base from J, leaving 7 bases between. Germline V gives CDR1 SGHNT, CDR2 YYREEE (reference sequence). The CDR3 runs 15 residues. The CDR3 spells CASSLEQGTNEKLFF. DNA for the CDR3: TGTGCCAGCAGCTTGGAGCAGGGAACTAATGAAAAACTGTTTTTT. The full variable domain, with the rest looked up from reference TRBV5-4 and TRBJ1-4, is ETGVTQSPTHLIKTRGQQVTLRCSSQSGHNTVSWYQQALGQGPQFIFQYYREEENGRGNFPPRFSGLQFPNYSSELNVNALELDDSALYLCASSLEQGTNEKLFFGSGTQLSVL.

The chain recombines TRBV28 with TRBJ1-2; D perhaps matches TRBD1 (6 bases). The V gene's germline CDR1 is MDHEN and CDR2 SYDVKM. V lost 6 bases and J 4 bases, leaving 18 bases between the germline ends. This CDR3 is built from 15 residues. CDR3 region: CASRVHREGSYGYTF. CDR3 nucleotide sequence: TGTGCCAGCAGGGTACACAGGGAGGGTTCCTATGGCTACACCTTC.

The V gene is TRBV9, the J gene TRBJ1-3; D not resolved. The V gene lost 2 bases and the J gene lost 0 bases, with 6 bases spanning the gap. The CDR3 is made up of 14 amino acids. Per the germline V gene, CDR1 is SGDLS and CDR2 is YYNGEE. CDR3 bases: TGTGCCAGCAGCGTTGACTCCTCTGGAAACACCATATATTTT. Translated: CASSVDSSGNTIYF.

The CDR3 sequence is CASSFGTEAFF. CDR3 nucleotides: TGTGCCAGCAGTTTCGGTACTGAAGCTTTCTTT. The chain has TRBV27 and TRBJ1-1; D call uncertain. There are 11 residues in the CDR3. CDR1 and CDR2 from the germline V gene are MNHEY and SMNVEV (reference sequence). V was pared by 3 bases and J by 5 bases, with 4 bases between.

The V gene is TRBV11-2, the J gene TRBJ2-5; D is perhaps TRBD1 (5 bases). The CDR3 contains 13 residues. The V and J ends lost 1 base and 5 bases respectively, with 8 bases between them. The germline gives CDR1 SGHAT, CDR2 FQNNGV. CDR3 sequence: CASSLGGEETQYF. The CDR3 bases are TGTGCCAGCAGCTTAGGGGGCGAGGAGACCCAGTACTTC.

CDR3 protein: CASRQTGGPLGNIQYF. The CDR3 bases are TGTGCCAGTAGACAGACGGGGGGGCCCCTCGGAAACATTCAGTACTTC. The chain carries TRBV19 and TRBJ2-4; 8 positions agree with TRBD2. Germline V gene data show CDR1 as LNHDA and CDR2 as SQIVND (reference sequence). The CDR3 contains 16 residues. V lost 6 bases and J lost 6; bases outside the gene matches: 13.

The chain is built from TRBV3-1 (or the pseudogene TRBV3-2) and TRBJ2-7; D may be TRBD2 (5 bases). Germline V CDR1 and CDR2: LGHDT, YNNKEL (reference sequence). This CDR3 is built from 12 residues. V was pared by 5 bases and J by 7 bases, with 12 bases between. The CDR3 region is CASSSGDREQYV. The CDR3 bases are TGTGCCAGCAGCTCCGGGGATCGGGAGCAGTACGTC.

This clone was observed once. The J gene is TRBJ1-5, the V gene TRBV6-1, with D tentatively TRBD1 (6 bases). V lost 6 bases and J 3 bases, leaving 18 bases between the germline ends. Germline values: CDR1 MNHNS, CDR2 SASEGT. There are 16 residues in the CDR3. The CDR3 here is CASREYAGVPNQPQHF. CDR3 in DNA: TGTGCCAGCAGGGAATATGCAGGGGTGCCCAATCAGCCCCAGCATTTT.

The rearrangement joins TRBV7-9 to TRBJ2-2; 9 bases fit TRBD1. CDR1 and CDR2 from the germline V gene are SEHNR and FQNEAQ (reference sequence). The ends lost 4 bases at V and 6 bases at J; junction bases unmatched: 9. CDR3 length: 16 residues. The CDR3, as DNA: TGTGCCAGCAGCTCCCCCGGGACAGGGTCCGCCGGGGAGCTGTTTTTT. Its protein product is CASSSPGTGSAGELFF.

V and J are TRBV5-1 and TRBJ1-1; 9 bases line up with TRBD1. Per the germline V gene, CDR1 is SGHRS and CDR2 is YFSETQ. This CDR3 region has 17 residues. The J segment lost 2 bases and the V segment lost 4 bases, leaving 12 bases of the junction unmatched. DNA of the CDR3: TGCGCCAGCAGCCCTGTCCCGGGACAGGGAGCCAACACTGAAGCTTTCTTT. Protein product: CASSPVPGQGANTEAFF.

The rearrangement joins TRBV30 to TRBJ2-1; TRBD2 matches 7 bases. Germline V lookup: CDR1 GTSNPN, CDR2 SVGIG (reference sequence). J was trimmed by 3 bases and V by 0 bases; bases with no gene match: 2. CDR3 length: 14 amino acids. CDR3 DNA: TGTGCCTGGAGTGTAGGACTAGGCTACAATGAGCAGTTCTTC. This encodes CAWSVGLGYNEQFF.

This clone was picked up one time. The CDR3 DNA reads as TGTGCCAGCAGCACCGGGGGGGAGACTGAAGCTTTCTTT. Protein sequence: CASSTGGETEAFF. The chain joins TRBV9 to TRBJ1-1, with D possibly TRBD1 on 5 matching bases. This CDR3 region has 13 residues. V gave up 4 bases and J gave up 5 bases, with 12 bases separating them. Germline V gene sequence: CDR1 SGDLS, CDR2 YYNGEE.

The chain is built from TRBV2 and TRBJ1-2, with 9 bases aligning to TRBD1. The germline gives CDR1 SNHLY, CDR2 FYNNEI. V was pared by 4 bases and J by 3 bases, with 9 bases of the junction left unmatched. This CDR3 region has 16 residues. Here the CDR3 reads CASSATGGESHYGYTF. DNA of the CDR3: TGTGCCAGCAGTGCAACAGGGGGCGAGAGTCACTATGGCTACACCTTC.

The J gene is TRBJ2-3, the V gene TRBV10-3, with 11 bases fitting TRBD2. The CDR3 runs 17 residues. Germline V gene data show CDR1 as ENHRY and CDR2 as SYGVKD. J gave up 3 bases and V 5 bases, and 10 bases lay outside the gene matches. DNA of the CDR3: TGTGCCATCAGTAATGTCGTAGCGGGGGGGGCTACAGATACGCAGTATTTT. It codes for CAISNVVAGGATDTQYF.

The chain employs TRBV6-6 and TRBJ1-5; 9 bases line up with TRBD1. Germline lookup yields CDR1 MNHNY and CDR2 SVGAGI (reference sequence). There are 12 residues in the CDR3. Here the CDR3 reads CAGQGPNQPQHF. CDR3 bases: TGTGCAGGACAGGGGCCGAATCAGCCCCAGCATTTT.

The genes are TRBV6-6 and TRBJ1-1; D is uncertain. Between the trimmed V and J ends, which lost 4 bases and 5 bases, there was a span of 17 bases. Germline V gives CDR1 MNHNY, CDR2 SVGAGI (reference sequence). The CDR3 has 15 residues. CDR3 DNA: TGTGCCAGCAGTTCTAATTATCTTAGGGAGACTGAAGCTTTCTTT. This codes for CASSSNYLRETEAFF.

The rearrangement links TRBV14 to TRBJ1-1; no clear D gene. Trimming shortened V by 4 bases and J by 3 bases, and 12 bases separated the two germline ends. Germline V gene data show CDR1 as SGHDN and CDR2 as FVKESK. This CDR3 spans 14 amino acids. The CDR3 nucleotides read TGTGCCAGCAGCCGGTGGACCGGGGACACTGAAGCTTTCTTT. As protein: CASSRWTGDTEAFF.

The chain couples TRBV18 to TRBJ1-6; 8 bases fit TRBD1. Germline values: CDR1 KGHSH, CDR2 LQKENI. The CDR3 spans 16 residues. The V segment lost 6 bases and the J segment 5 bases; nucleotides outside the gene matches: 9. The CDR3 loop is CASSDRWTGNNSPLHF. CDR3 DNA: TGTGCCAGCTCCGACCGCTGGACAGGGAATAATTCACCCCTCCACTTT.